The 27 T cell receptor beta chains given below trace back to one sample, sequenced in a study of OX40 agonist ivuxolimab in advanced cancers. The protocol was immunoSEQ multiplex PCR, while the TCRdb copy is restricted to in-frame clones and leaves out a portion. This table holds over 100,000 clones, less than 95% found once. Specimen: CD4+ or CD8+ T cells sorted from blood, collected in a trial of the OX40 agonist ivuxolimab. The receptors here all came from an adult with an advanced solid tumor such as melanoma, head and neck, liver or kidney cancer.

This chain connects TRBV27 to TRBJ2-5; D not resolved. The germline V and J ends were trimmed by 2 bases and 5 bases, with 9 bases remaining between them. Germline CDR1 and CDR2: MNHEY and SMNVEV (reference sequence). CDR3 length equals 13 residues. In nucleotides, the CDR3 is TGTGCCAGCAGTTTAAGGGTGCGCGAGACCCAGTACTTC. Its protein product is CASSLRVRETQYF.

The genes are TRBV6-5 and TRBJ2-5; 8 bases align to TRBD2. This CDR3 contains 16 residues. In germline, CDR1 is MNHEY, CDR2 SVGAGI. After removal of 0 bases from V and 4 bases from J, the junction contained 7 bases not matched to a gene. DNA of the CDR3: TGTGCCAGCAGTTACTCATCCAAGCGGGAGAGAGAGACCCAGTACTTC. Amino acids: CASSYSSKRERETQYF.

V usage is TRBV14 and J usage is TRBJ2-1, with 11 bases matching TRBD2. The CDR3 totals 17 residues. In germline, CDR1 is SGHDN, CDR2 FVKESK. V gave up 2 bases and J gave up 3 bases; unmatched junction bases: 6. The CDR3 DNA follows: TGTGCCAGCAGCCAACCGGGGACTAGCGGTATCTACAATGAGCAGTTCTTC. Its translation is CASSQPGTSGIYNEQFF.

Only one count was recorded for this clone. This rearrangement joins TRBV5-1 to TRBJ2-7; 13 bases are shared with TRBD2. Looked up from germline, CDR1 is SGHRS and CDR2 is YFSETQ. The CDR3 is made up of 15 amino acids. The trim removed 4 bases at V and 4 bases at J, leaving 5 bases unmatched. DNA of the CDR3: TGCGCCAGCAGCCAAGGACTAGCGGGAGCGTACGAGCAGTACTTC. Residues: CASSQGLAGAYEQYF.

This clone was picked up one time. This rearrangement joins TRBV7-2 to TRBJ2-6; D is unclear. The CDR3 contains 17 residues. Germline CDR1 SGHTA, CDR2 FQGNSA. Trimming left V 1 base short and J 0 bases short, with 10 bases between. CDR3 DNA: TGTGCCAGCAGCTTAGTATCCGGTAACTCTGGGGCCAACGTCCTGACTTTC. It is translated as CASSLVSGNSGANVLTF.

The chain uses TRBV19 and TRBJ2-7, with D possibly matching TRBD2 (5 bases). The V and J ends lost 6 bases and 6 bases respectively, with 12 bases between them. CDR1 and CDR2 (germline): LNHDA, SQIVND (reference sequence). This CDR3 has 12 residues. The CDR3 reads CASSVLAGEQYF. The DNA of the CDR3 is TGTGCCAGTAGCGTCCTAGCCGGCGAGCAGTACTTC.

The chain recombines TRBV7-3 with TRBJ2-7, with 7 bases matching TRBD1. CDR3 length: 16 amino acids. V trimming: 2 bases; J trimming: 7 bases; junction bases outside the gene matches: 14. Germline assignment: CDR1 SGHTA and CDR2 FQGTGA. The CDR3 reads CASSLAGGVLSGEQYF. DNA of the CDR3: TGTGCCAGCAGCTTAGCAGGGGGAGTACTTTCGGGGGAGCAGTACTTC.

This chain uses TRBV18 with TRBJ1-2, with D tentatively TRBD1 (6 bases). The length of the CDR3 is 16 residues. Trimming left V 1 base short and J 2 bases short, with 14 bases between. Germline V gene data show CDR1 as KGHSH and CDR2 as LQKENI. In DNA form, the CDR3 reads TGTGCCAGCTCACCACTCTCGACAGGAGCGAACTATGGCTACACCTTC. Its translation is CASSPLSTGANYGYTF.

The rearrangement joins TRBV28 to TRBJ2-2; 11 positions agree with TRBD1. The V segment lost 6 bases and the J segment 7 bases; nucleotides outside the gene matches: 16. The V gene's germline CDR1 is MDHEN and CDR2 SYDVKM. The CDR3 totals 18 residues. CDR3 region: CASSYIGQGAMGSGELFF. CDR3 DNA: TGTGCCAGCAGCTATATCGGACAGGGGGCGATGGGGAGCGGGGAGCTGTTTTTT.

The chain combines TRBV6-1 with TRBJ2-7, with D perhaps matching TRBD2 (5 bases). The CDR3 totals 13 residues. Germline CDR1 and CDR2: MNHNS and SASEGT. V was trimmed by 0 bases and J by 5 bases, leaving 8 bases between them. As DNA, the CDR3 is TGTGCCAGCAGTGAAGCTTCCGGGAACGAGCAGTACTTC. The encoded protein is CASSEASGNEQYF.

The CDR3 coding sequence is TGTGCCAGCAGCTCCTGGACCGCTTACGAGCAGTACTTC. This codes for CASSSWTAYEQYF. The J gene is TRBJ2-7, the V gene TRBV5-8; D gene unclear. CDR3 length equals 13 residues. From germline, CDR1 is SGHTS and CDR2 YDEGEE. The ends were cut back, 3 bases at V and 4 bases at J, with 11 bases in the middle.

The CDR3 is CASSSGQGSDEQFF. Written as DNA, the CDR3 is TGTGCCAGCAGCTCGGGACAGGGTAGCGATGAGCAGTTCTTC. The chain has TRBV11-2 and TRBJ2-1, with 9 nucleotides matching TRBD1. The J segment lost 8 bases and the V segment lost 4 bases, leaving 6 bases of the junction unmatched. The CDR3 contains 14 residues. The germline CDR1 and CDR2 sequences are SGHAT and FQNNGV.

This chain uses TRBV21-1 with TRBJ2-5; the D call TRBD1 from the table was never checked on the DNA. TRBV21-1 is a pseudogene segment. This CDR3 is 15 amino acids long. The CDR3 loop is CASSKRGRYQETQYF. DNA for the CDR3: TGTGCCAGCAGCAAACGTGGCAGGTACCAAGAGACCCAGTACTTC.

The chain links TRBV2 to TRBJ2-3; TRBD2 is a possible D gene (5 bases). This CDR3 region has 13 residues. With 8 bases removed from V and 2 bases from J, the gap between germline ends came to 11 bases. The germline CDR1 and CDR2 sequences are SNHLY and FYNNEI. Written as DNA, the CDR3 is TGTGCCAGCTACGGGGAAATCACAGATACGCAGTATTTT. Its translation: CASYGEITDTQYF.

This clone was found once. The V call is TRBV23-1, the J call TRBJ2-5; 10 bases map to TRBD1. TRBV23-1 belongs to the ORF category, with a function that is uncertain. The V gene end was trimmed by 8 bases and the J gene end by 5 bases; junction bases not matched to a gene: 8. CDR3 length equals 14 residues. The CDR3 protein is CASSHLGQGETQYF. The DNA for the CDR3 is TGCGCCAGCTCCCACTTGGGACAGGGGGAGACCCAGTACTTC.

The chain joins TRBV27 to TRBJ1-1; no firm D call. The germline CDR1 and CDR2 sequences are MNHEY and SMNVEV (reference sequence). With 1 base removed from V and 1 base from J, the gap between germline ends came to 4 bases. The CDR3 is 13 residues long. CDR3 bases: TGTGCCAGCAGTTTATTAGAGAACACTGAAGCTTTCTTT. It encodes CASSLLENTEAFF.

Details on this clone: Compared with germline, one end of the junction differs, possibly owing to a read error. V is TRBV5-1 and J is TRBJ2-7; D call uncertain. CDR1 and CDR2 from the germline V gene are SGHRS and YFSETQ. This CDR3 is 15 amino acids long. In DNA, the CDR3 is TGCGCCAGCAGCCCGCAGCCGCCGCAGGTGGACGAGCGGTACTTC. It translates to CASSPQPPQVDERYF.

CDR3 sequence: CASSLQGASLNEKLFF. The CDR3 nucleotides read TGTGCCAGCAGCCTACAGGGGGCGAGTCTTAATGAAAAACTGTTTTTT. The chain uses TRBV28 and TRBJ1-4; the match to TRBD1 covers 9 bases. Germline V lookup: CDR1 MDHEN, CDR2 SYDVKM. CDR3 size: 16 residues. Trimming at V came to 6 bases and at J to 4 bases, leaving 9 bases not matched to a gene.

This rearrangement joins TRBV29-1 to TRBJ2-1; TRBD1 agrees at 8 bases. The CDR3 is 15 residues long. V lost 6 bases, J lost 9 bases, and 16 bases stayed unmatched. Germline values: CDR1 SQVTM, CDR2 ANQGSEA. The CDR3 DNA sequence: TGCAGCGTGAAAGCAACCGGACAGGGAACTGGTGAGCAGTTCTTC. As protein: CSVKATGQGTGEQFF.

The J gene is TRBJ1-5, the V gene TRBV4-3; D is undetermined. With 0 bases removed from V and 7 bases from J, the gap between germline ends came to 13 bases. Germline CDR1 is LGHNA and CDR2 is YSLEER. This CDR3 contains 15 residues. The chain's CDR3 is CASSQDGAGRQPQHF. In DNA form, the CDR3 reads TGCGCCAGCAGCCAAGATGGCGCCGGCCGACAGCCCCAGCATTTT.

The chain couples TRBV29-1 to TRBJ2-1; 10 positions agree with TRBD2. Per germline, CDR1 SQVTM and CDR2 ANQGSEA. The CDR3 loop spans 16 amino acids. V shed 7 bases and J 1 base; nucleotides not matched to a gene: 10. CDR3 nucleotide sequence: TGCAGCGCCCCCCTAGCGGGAGTTAGGTCCTACAATGAGCAGTTCTTC. This codes for CSAPLAGVRSYNEQFF.

The rearrangement links TRBV19 to TRBJ1-5; D possibly corresponds to TRBD1 (5 bases). Germline V CDR1 and CDR2: LNHDA, SQIVND (reference sequence). V dropped 4 bases and J dropped 3 bases, with 7 bases sitting between them. The CDR3 is 13 amino acids. CDR3 DNA sequence: TGTGCCAGTAGTAGGGGGGTCAATCAGCCCCAGCATTTT. This codes for CASSRGVNQPQHF. Filled out from reference TRBV19 and TRBJ1-5, the complete variable domain reads DGGITQSPKYLFRKEGQNVTLSCEQNLNHDAMYWYRQDPGQGLRLIYYSQIVNDFQKGDIAEGYSVSREKKESFPLTVTSAQKNPTAFYLCASSRGVNQPQHFGDGTRLSIL.

This rearrangement joins TRBV5-8 to TRBJ2-6, with unresolved D. This CDR3 region has 15 residues. Between the trimmed V and J ends, which lost 4 bases and 5 bases, there was a span of 13 bases. Germline V gene sequence: CDR1 SGHTS, CDR2 YDEGEE. The CDR3 coding sequence is TGTGCCAGCAGCACCGGAACTGGGTGGGCCAACGTCCTGACTTTC. It codes for CASSTGTGWANVLTF.

The chain employs TRBV28 and TRBJ2-3, with 12 positions matching TRBD2. Germline V lookup: CDR1 MDHEN, CDR2 SYDVKM. This CDR3 has 16 residues. With V trimmed by 6 bases and J by 3 bases, 7 bases remained unmatched. DNA for the CDR3: TGTGCCAGCAGCCCCCTAGCGGGAGGGTTTACAGATACGCAGTATTTT. Its protein is CASSPLAGGFTDTQYF.

V usage is TRBV9 and J usage is TRBJ2-7; 9 nucleotides align to TRBD1. Per germline, CDR1 SGDLS and CDR2 YYNGEE. The J segment lost 2 bases and the V segment lost 3 bases, leaving 6 bases of the junction unmatched. CDR3 length: 15 amino acids. CDR3 DNA: TGTGCCAGCAGCGCGGGGACAGGGCGTCCCTACGAGCAGTACTTC. The encoded protein is CASSAGTGRPYEQYF.

The chain links TRBV5-1 to TRBJ1-1; unclear D gene. In germline, CDR1 is SGHRS, CDR2 YFSETQ. The ends were cut back, 4 bases at V and 1 base at J, with 11 bases in the middle. CDR3 length: 14 residues. The CDR3 nucleotides are TGCGCCAGCAGCCCCGACGGTCAGAACACTGAAGCTTTCTTT. Protein sequence: CASSPDGQNTEAFF. Complete variable domain (other parts from reference TRBV5-1 and TRBJ1-1): KAGVTQTPRYLIKTRGQQVTLSCSPISGHRSVSWYQQTPGQGLQFLFEYFSETQRNKGNFPGRFSGRQFSNSRSEMNVSTLELGDSALYLCASSPDGQNTEAFFGQGTRLTVV.

A few counts support this clone. The V gene is TRBV14, the J gene TRBJ2-1; no firm D call. Trimming left V 0 bases short and J 13 bases short, with 13 bases between. Germline CDR1 and CDR2: SGHDN and FVKESK. This CDR3 has 13 residues. The CDR3 spells CASSQESSARQFF. The CDR3 DNA is TGTGCCAGCAGCCAAGAGTCTTCAGCACGACAGTTCTTC.